A selection of T cell receptor beta chains follows, all from one sample in a study of naive and memory T cell subsets. TCRdb fed the 5' RACE reads into MiXCR, producing one record per CDR3 protein. The repertoire holds more than 45,000 distinct CDR3 sequences, with 7.2% as singletons. The receptors were gathered from a male donor in good health. Both conserved end residues are part of each CDR3. The order of the fields is V gene, clone size, CDR3 length, D gene, J gene, CDR3 protein, CDR3 DNA. D genes are given only for firm matches. Size is omitted from some rows. Given values are once, few, many or a class for expanded clones.

TRBV10-3	many	13	-	TRBJ2-5	CAASSGEGQTQYF	TGTGCCGCATCATCAGGGGAGGGTCAGACCCAGTACTTC
TRBV6-5	-	17	TRBD2	TRBJ2-2	CASRTRLAGGNTGELFF	TGTGCCAGCAGGACCAGACTAGCGGGAGGAAACACCGGGGAGCTGTTTTTT
TRBV7-8	-	13	-	TRBJ2-5	CASSLLGRETQYF	TGTGCCAGCAGCTTATTGGGGCGAGAGACCCAGTACTTC
TRBV11-3	-	13	-	TRBJ2-7	CASSLGGVYEQYF	TGTGCCAGCAGCTTAGGGGGGGTTTACGAGCAGTACTTC
TRBV28	-	13	-	TRBJ2-7	CASRGTTSYEQYF	TGTGCCTCCCGGGGGACCACCTCCTACGAGCAGTACTTC
TRBV6-5	few	15	-	TRBJ2-7	CASRPSPGPLYEQYF	TGTGCCAGCAGACCCAGTCCGGGTCCCCTCTACGAGCAGTACTTC
TRBV3-1	-	15	-	TRBJ2-3	CASSPPGSSTDTQYF	TGTGCCAGCAGTCCCCCGGGGTCTAGCACAGATACGCAGTATTTT
TRBV12-3/TRBV12-4	many	13	-	TRBJ2-2	CASSLSGHGELFF	TGTGCCAGCAGTCTCTCGGGACACGGGGAGCTGTTTTTT
TRBV19	few	15	TRBD1	TRBJ2-3	CASSIGQGAGGAQYF	TGTGCCAGTAGTATTGGGCAGGGGGCAGGAGGGGCGCAGTATTTT
TRBV5-1	few	14	-	TRBJ2-7	CASSLDDRPSEQYF	TGCGCCAGCAGCTTGGACGACCGACCTAGCGAGCAGTACTTC
TRBV5-1	-	17	TRBD2	TRBJ2-7	CASSLGVLAGESYEQYF	TGCGCCAGCAGCTTGGGGGTCCTAGCGGGAGAGTCCTACGAGCAGTACTTC
TRBV7-2	few	19	TRBD1	TRBJ1-1	CASSPGPDNRGLSDTEAFF	TGTGCCAGCAGCCCCGGACCGGATAACAGGGGGCTCTCGGACACTGAAGCTTTCTTT
TRBV9	many	15	-	TRBJ1-1	CASMLMGDVVTEAFF	TGTGCCAGCATGCTGATGGGGGATGTGGTCACTGAAGCTTTCTTT
TRBV14	few	12	-	TRBJ2-7	CASSQDWTEQYF	TGTGCCAGCAGCCAAGATTGGACGGAACAGTACTTC
TRBV12-3/TRBV12-4	many	16	-	TRBJ2-2	CASSPIPGRGTGELFF	TGTGCCAGCAGTCCAATACCCGGGCGTGGCACCGGGGAGCTGTTTTTT
TRBV29-1	-	16	-	TRBJ2-7	CSVANFDSLETYEQYF	TGCAGCGTAGCCAACTTTGACTCCTTAGAAACCTACGAGCAGTACTTC
TRBV3-1	-	16	-	TRBJ2-7	CASSQVGRTPTYEQYF	TGTGCCAGCAGCCAAGTAGGTCGAACCCCCACCTACGAGCAGTACTTC
TRBV15	many	16	-	TRBJ1-5	CATSRVGRAGNQPQHF	TGTGCCACCAGCAGAGTTGGCAGGGCAGGCAATCAGCCCCAGCATTTT
TRBV12-3/TRBV12-4	many	14	-	TRBJ1-3	CASTLRHSGNTIYF	TGTGCCAGCACCCTCCGGCACTCTGGAAACACCATATATTTT